This TCR beta chain stems from a study of OX40 agonist ivuxolimab in advanced cancers. At the level of the study: From roughly 20 to 90 years was the age range, with a mean of around 54 years, and nearly 85% were male.

CDR1 and CDR2 from the germline V gene are MNHEY and SVGAGI. Germline trimming cut 4 bases from V and 2 bases from J; bases unmatched to any gene: 6. The CDR3 spans 16 residues. Here immunoSEQ multiplex PCR was the method, and the copy in TCRdb shows in-frame clones only, minus some. The repertoire holds some 74,000 clones, with approximately 85% as singletons. Notes on this clone: Its specificity is unknown.

The study, taken as a whole, reports: CD8+ T cells were the subset that, on average, had more expanded clones than CD4+. Dosing at 0.1 to 3.0 mg/kg was accompanied by clonal expansion of CD4+ and CD8+ blood T cells by week 6.

The rearrangement uses TRBV6-5 and TRBJ1-5; 9 positions match TRBD1. The TCR originated in an adult with an advanced solid tumor such as melanoma, head and neck, liver or kidney cancer. The sequenced sample was CD4+ or CD8+ T cells sorted from blood, obtained in a trial of the OX40 agonist ivuxolimab. The CDR3 DNA reads as TGTGCCAGCAGTTCTCTATGGACAGGGGGCAATCAGCCCCAGCATTTT. Amino acids: CASSSLWTGGNQPQHF.